The 25 T cell receptor beta chains reported below all come from one sample, sequenced in a study of human T cells and chemical hapten exposure (dated by TCRdb to the early 2020s). Per the publication, the time point label means: pre-sensitization, week 0. This specimen's treatment or condition label, interpreted: therapeutic diphenylcyclopropenone sensitization with weekly scalp DPC. The protocol used for the library was RACE. Sequencing used a NextSeq 500. In TCRdb, the public reads were trimmed at Q25 with fastp and aligned with MiXCR, with productive beta chains retained. Identical CDR3 proteins give one entry, which carries the most common genes and DNA. The table for this sample lists around 120,000 distinct CDR3 sequences; approximately 12% of them were counted only once. The top ten clones comprise roughly 3.1% of the sample. The source was whole blood, collected in connection with sensitization to the hapten diphenylcyclopropenone (DPC). The receptors here all came from a young woman with alopecia areata. Some clones in this sample may be carry-over from other donors' samples.

The genes are TRBV24-1 and TRBJ1-2; unclear D gene. Germline V gene data show CDR1 as KGHDR and CDR2 as SFDVKD. V was trimmed by 3 bases and J by 8 bases, leaving 9 bases between them. This CDR3 is 12 amino acids long. CDR3 sequence reads: CATSDVDRGYTF. CDR3 DNA: TGTGCCACCAGTGATGTGGACCGGGGCTACACCTTC.

This clonotype was counted a few times. This chain connects TRBV11-2 to TRBJ2-7; 9 nucleotides align to TRBD1. The CDR3 is 15 residues long. The germline V gene has CDR1 SGHAT and CDR2 FQNNGV. Losses at the gene ends were 5 bases for V and 3 bases for J; bases not matched to a gene: 8. This CDR3 reads CASSMDGQGYYEQYF. The CDR3 DNA is TGTGCCAGCAGCATGGACGGACAGGGGTACTACGAGCAGTACTTC.

By its share, this clonotype is medium-sized. V and J are TRBV6-5 and TRBJ2-7; 8 nucleotides line up with TRBD1. The CDR3 is made up of 12 amino acids. The germline gives CDR1 MNHEY, CDR2 SVGAGI. V lost 7 bases to trimming and J lost 3 bases; unmatched junction nucleotides: 2. Written as DNA, the CDR3 is TGTGCCAGCACAGACAGGGGCTACGAGCAGTACTTC. Amino acid sequence: CASTDRGYEQYF.

This clonotype appeared a few times. The chain combines TRBV5-1 with TRBJ2-1, with TRBD2 as a possible D gene (6 bases). This CDR3 is built from 15 residues. Germline V gene sequence: CDR1 SGHRS, CDR2 YFSETQ. The V end was cut by 4 bases, the J end by 2 bases, with 13 bases between. CDR3 amino acids: CASSGRLDPYNEQFF. The CDR3 nucleotides are TGCGCCAGCAGCGGGAGACTAGATCCCTACAATGAGCAGTTCTTC.

This clonotype appeared many times. This chain links TRBV7-9 with TRBJ1-5; no firm D call. The ends were cut back, 4 bases at V and 0 bases at J, with 10 bases in the middle. This CDR3 region has 15 residues. Germline lookup yields CDR1 SEHNR and CDR2 FQNEAQ (reference sequence). CDR3 sequence (DNA): TGTGCCAGCAGCTCGACGGAATATAGCAATCAGCCCCAGCATTTT. Its translation: CASSSTEYSNQPQHF.

The chain uses TRBV6-6 and TRBJ1-4, with 9 bases that match TRBD1. The V and J ends lost 4 bases and 5 bases, in that order; junction bases with no gene match: 5. The CDR3 is made up of 15 amino acids. Per germline, CDR1 MNHNY and CDR2 SVGAGI (reference sequence). DNA for the CDR3: TGTGCCAGCAGTTCCTTGACAGGGGGGAATGAAAAACTGTTTTTT. It is translated as CASSSLTGGNEKLFF.

V usage is TRBV20-1 and J usage is TRBJ2-3; 10 nucleotides agree with TRBD2. The J segment lost 0 bases and the V segment lost 6 bases, leaving 12 bases of the junction unmatched. CDR3 size: 17 residues. Germline loops: CDR1 DFQATT, CDR2 SNEGSKA (reference sequence). The CDR3 DNA reads TGCAGTGCCACGAGCCACACTAGCGGGGCTAGCACAGATACGCAGTATTTT. As protein: CSATSHTSGASTDTQYF.

The J gene is TRBJ2-1, the V gene TRBV25-1; D is perhaps TRBD1 (6 bases). V gave up 7 bases and J gave up 2 bases, with 9 bases separating them. The CDR3 covers 13 residues. Germline V gene sequence: CDR1 MGHDK, CDR2 SYGVNS. The CDR3 bases are TGTGCCAGCAACAGGACAGCCTACAATGAGCAGTTCTTC. Its translation is CASNRTAYNEQFF.

This chain connects TRBV29-1 to TRBJ2-5, with 15 bases matching TRBD2. V dropped 4 bases and J dropped 4; count of bases not matched to a gene: 16. Looked up from germline, CDR1 is SQVTM and CDR2 is ANQGSEA. There are 19 residues in the CDR3. The CDR3 coding sequence is TGCAGCGTTGGGCATGGACTAGCGGGGGGGCCGAAGGCCAGAGAGACCCAGTACTTC. Protein sequence: CSVGHGLAGGPKARETQYF.

This clonotype has more than one count but fewer than ten. This sequence joins TRBV29-1 and TRBJ2-7, with TRBD2 identical over 11 bases. The V gene's germline CDR1 is SQVTM and CDR2 ANQGSEA. The CDR3 spans 15 residues. V was pared by 6 bases and J by 3 bases, with 10 bases of the junction left unmatched. DNA of the CDR3: TGCAGCGTGGCTACTAGCGGGGGTAGAGTCTACGAGCAGTACTTC. It is translated as CSVATSGGRVYEQYF.

Many counts were recorded for this clonotype. This chain joins TRBV18 and TRBJ1-1, with D unresolved. Looked up from germline, CDR1 is KGHSH and CDR2 is LQKENI. The V and J ends lost 0 bases and 1 base respectively, with 9 bases between them. There are 15 residues in the CDR3. CDR3 region: CASSPPRSRNTEAFF. DNA of the CDR3: TGTGCCAGCTCACCACCGCGGTCAAGGAACACTGAAGCTTTCTTT.

The sample holds many counts of this clonotype. The genes are TRBV5-1 and TRBJ2-3; 8 bases are a match to TRBD2. The CDR3 spans 15 residues. In germline, CDR1 is SGHRS, CDR2 YFSETQ. The ends lost 5 bases at V and 0 bases at J; junction bases unmatched: 5. In DNA form, the CDR3 reads TGCGCCAGCAGTCAAACTAGCGGTAGCACAGATACGCAGTATTTT. This encodes CASSQTSGSTDTQYF.

Only a few counts were recorded for this clonotype. The chain employs TRBV20-1 and TRBJ2-2; 8 positions agree with TRBD2. The CDR3 runs to 14 residues. Germline assignment: CDR1 DFQATT and CDR2 SNEGSKA (reference sequence). V trimming: 0 bases; J trimming: 7 bases; junction bases outside the gene matches: 4. The CDR3 DNA sequence: TGCAGTGCTAGAGATAGGCTAGCGGGCGGGGAGCTGTTTTTT. Its protein is CSARDRLAGGELFF.

This clonotype was detected many times. The J gene is TRBJ2-5, the V gene TRBV7-6; 11 nucleotides match TRBD1. Germline CDR1 is SGHVS and CDR2 is FNYEAQ. The trim removed 1 base at V and 4 bases at J, leaving 11 bases unmatched. The CDR3 is made up of 18 amino acids. This CDR3 is CASSLVWTGGDSGETQYF. The CDR3 coding sequence is TGTGCCAGCAGCTTAGTTTGGACAGGGGGCGACTCAGGAGAGACCCAGTACTTC.

This clonotype was counted only a few times. This chain joins TRBV7-2 and TRBJ2-2; the D gene could be TRBD1 or TRBD2 (5 bases each). Trimming left V 4 bases short and J 0 bases short, with 15 bases between. The CDR3 extends over 17 amino acids. Germline CDR1 SGHTA, CDR2 FQGNSA. The CDR3 loop reads CASSYRRDGANTGELFF. The DNA of the CDR3 is TGTGCCAGCAGCTACCGCCGGGACGGCGCGAACACCGGGGAGCTGTTTTTT.

Only a few counts were recorded for this clonotype. The CDR3 DNA sequence: TGCAGTGCGCCCCGACTAGCTTCGGGAGAGACCCAGTACTTC. The encoded protein is CSAPRLASGETQYF. The chain employs TRBV20-1 and TRBJ2-5; 7 positions match TRBD2. The CDR3 extends over 14 amino acids. Germline V lookup: CDR1 DFQATT, CDR2 SNEGSKA (reference sequence). Trimming cost V 6 bases and J 4 bases; bases outside gene matches: 11.

This clonotype was seen more than once but under ten times. The chain joins TRBV28 to TRBJ1-5; D is perhaps TRBD1 (6 bases). This CDR3 spans 15 amino acids. From germline, CDR1 is MDHEN and CDR2 SYDVKM. Between the trimmed V and J ends, which lost 3 bases and 2 bases, there was a span of 11 bases. The CDR3 sequence: CASSLRGLGNQPQHF. CDR3 coding DNA: TGTGCCAGCAGTTTGAGGGGGTTGGGCAATCAGCCCCAGCATTTT.

This chain links TRBV7-2 with TRBJ1-5; D gene unclear. This CDR3 is 13 amino acids long. Germline V lookup: CDR1 SGHTA, CDR2 FQGNSA. Between the trimmed V and J ends, which lost 5 bases and 3 bases, there was a span of 8 bases. DNA for the CDR3: TGTGCCAGCAGCCATAATGCCAATCAGCCCCAGCATTTT. This codes for CASSHNANQPQHF. The variable domain in full, with the rest retrieved from reference TRBV7-2 and TRBJ1-5, is GAGVSQSPSNKVTEKGKDVELRCDPISGHTALYWYRQSLGQGLEFLIYFQGNSAPDKSGLPSDRFSAERTGGSVSTLTIQRTQQEDSAVYLCASSHNANQPQHFGDGTRLSIL.

This clonotype was observed at least ten times. This chain joins TRBV12-3 or TRBV12-4 and TRBJ1-1; 8 positions match TRBD1. V was clipped by 5 bases and J by 1 base; unmatched bases: 6. The CDR3 contains 15 residues. Here the CDR3 reads CASSPRTGPNTEAFF. CDR3 coding DNA: TGTGCCAGCAGTCCAAGGACAGGGCCGAACACTGAAGCTTTCTTT.

In this sample, this clonotype turned up many times. The chain is built from TRBV6-5 and TRBJ1-5; 8 nucleotides align to TRBD1. The CDR3 totals 12 residues. CDR1 is MNHEY, CDR2 SVGAGI, per germline. After removal of 6 bases from V and 5 bases from J, the junction contained 0 bases not matched to a gene. In DNA, the CDR3 is TGTGCCAGCAGACAGGGGGATCAGCCCCAGCATTTT. It is translated as CASRQGDQPQHF.

This clonotype was counted many times. The chain combines TRBV7-9 with TRBJ2-3, with 9 nucleotides matching TRBD1. Germline V gene lookup returns CDR1 SEHNR and CDR2 FQNEAQ (reference sequence). Germline trimming cut 4 bases from V and 5 bases from J; bases unmatched to any gene: 19. This CDR3 is 19 amino acids long. CDR3 nucleotide sequence: TGTGCCAGCAGCTCCGATGACTCGGGACAGGGAATCACGCAAGATACGCAGTATTTT. This encodes CASSSDDSGQGITQDTQYF. Looking up the rest from reference TRBV7-9 and TRBJ2-3 gives the full variable domain: DTGVSQNPRHKITKRGQNVTFRCDPISEHNRLYWYRQTLGQGPEFLTYFQNEAQLEKSRLLSDRFSAERPKGSFSTLEIQRTEQGDSAMYLCASSSDDSGQGITQDTQYFGPGTRLTVL.

This clonotype occurred many times. The V gene is TRBV28, the J gene TRBJ2-3, with D possibly being TRBD1 (5 bases). The V and J ends lost 6 bases and 2 bases respectively, with 9 bases between them. Per the germline V gene, CDR1 is MDHEN and CDR2 is SYDVKM. CDR3 size: 13 residues. Here the CDR3 reads CASSLGVTDTQYF. CDR3 DNA sequence: TGTGCCAGCAGCTTAGGGGTCACAGATACGCAGTATTTT.

This clonotype was seen repeatedly, ten times or more. The V gene is TRBV4-3, the J gene TRBJ1-1, with 9 positions matching TRBD1. Germline V gives CDR1 LGHNA, CDR2 YSLEER. This CDR3 comprises 16 residues. J was trimmed by 5 bases and V by 3 bases; bases with no gene match: 10. The CDR3 sequence is CASSQDRTGALTEAFF. As DNA, the CDR3 is TGCGCCAGCAGCCAGGACCGGACAGGGGCTTTGACTGAAGCTTTCTTT.

This clonotype was recorded a few times. A much larger clone is a single base away; this may be a read error. DNA for the CDR3: TGTGCCAGCTCACCAGGGGACGAGCAGTACTTC. Encoded protein: CASSPGDEQYF. The V call is TRBV18, the J call TRBJ2-7; D is unclear. Germline V CDR1 and CDR2: KGHSH, LQKENI. V dropped 2 bases and J dropped 5 bases, with 4 bases sitting between them. The CDR3 covers 11 residues.

The CDR3 loop reads CSARDQGSGIGEAFF. CDR3 DNA: TGCAGTGCTAGAGATCAGGGGTCGGGAATCGGTGAAGCTTTCTTT. J is TRBJ1-1 and V is TRBV20-1; perhaps TRBD1 as D (6 bases). Trimming stripped 0 bases from V and 7 bases from J, with 18 bases between. Germline assignment: CDR1 DFQATT and CDR2 SNEGSKA (reference sequence). The CDR3 is made up of 15 amino acids.